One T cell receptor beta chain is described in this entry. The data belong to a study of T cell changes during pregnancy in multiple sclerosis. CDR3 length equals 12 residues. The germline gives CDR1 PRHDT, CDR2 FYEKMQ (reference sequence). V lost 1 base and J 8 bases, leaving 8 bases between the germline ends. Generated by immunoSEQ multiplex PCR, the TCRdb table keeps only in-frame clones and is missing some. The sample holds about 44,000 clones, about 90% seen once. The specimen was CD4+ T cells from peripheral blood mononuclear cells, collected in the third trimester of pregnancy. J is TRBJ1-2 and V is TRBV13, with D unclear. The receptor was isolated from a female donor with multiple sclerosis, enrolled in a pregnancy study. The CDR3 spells CASSLAPLGYTF. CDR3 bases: TGTGCCAGCAGCTTAGCCCCTTTGGGCTACACCTTC.